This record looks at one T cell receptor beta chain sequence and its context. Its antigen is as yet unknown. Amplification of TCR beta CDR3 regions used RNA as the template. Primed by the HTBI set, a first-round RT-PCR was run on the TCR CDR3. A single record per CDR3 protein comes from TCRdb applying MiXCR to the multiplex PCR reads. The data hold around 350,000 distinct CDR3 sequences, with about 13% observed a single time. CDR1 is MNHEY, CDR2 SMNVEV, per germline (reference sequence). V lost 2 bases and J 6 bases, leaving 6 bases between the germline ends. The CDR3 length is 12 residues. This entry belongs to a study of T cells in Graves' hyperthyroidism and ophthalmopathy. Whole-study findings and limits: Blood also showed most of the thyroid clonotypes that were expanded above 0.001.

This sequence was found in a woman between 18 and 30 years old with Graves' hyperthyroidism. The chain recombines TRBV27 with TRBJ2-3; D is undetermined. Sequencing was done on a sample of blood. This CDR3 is CASSLVIDTQYF. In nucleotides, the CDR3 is TGTGCCAGCAGTTTAGTGATTGATACGCAGTATTTT.